These 15 T cell receptor beta chains came from one sample sequenced in a study of blood T cells in healthy people across ages. The authors ran a second PCR of 7 to 11 cycles using a sample-barcoded 5' primer and a J-beta primer mix. TCRdb re-called the 5' RACE reads with MiXCR, one entry per CDR3 protein. Here the sample spans roughly 500,000 distinct CDR3 sequences, 27% being singletons. The sequenced sample was blood. All receptors come from a woman aged 70-85 years in good health.

This sequence joins TRBV4-2 and TRBJ2-5, with TRBD2 identical over 11 bases. The V segment lost 4 bases and the J segment 2 bases; nucleotides outside the gene matches: 12. The CDR3 is 18 amino acids. CDR1 is LGHNA, CDR2 YNFKEQ, per germline. The CDR3 region has the DNA TGTGCCAGCAGCCTCCATCTCTTAGCGGGGGGGCGTCAAGAGACCCAGTACTTC. Protein product: CASSLHLLAGGRQETQYF.

A few counts support this clonotype. At one boundary the junction diverges from the germline segment, which might be a read error. The V call is TRBV20-1, the J call TRBJ1-2; possible D gene TRBD1, 6 bases. Germline V lookup: CDR1 DFQATT, CDR2 SNEGSKA (reference sequence). The CDR3 length is 13 residues. CDR3 protein: CSARVPQGSGYTF. The CDR3 DNA reads as TGCAGTGCTAGAGTGCCACAGGGTTCCGGCTACACTTTC.

This rearrangement joins TRBV18 to TRBJ1-2, with no clear D. Germline CDR1 is KGHSH and CDR2 is LQKENI. The V end was cut by 1 base, the J end by 8 bases, with 14 bases between. The CDR3 is 14 amino acids. CDR3 region: CASSPQQTQYGYTF. The CDR3 DNA is TGTGCCAGCTCACCACAGCAGACACAATACGGCTACACCTTC.

In its sample, this clonotype was seen a few times. The chain employs TRBV7-2 and TRBJ2-7; D is perhaps TRBD1 or TRBD2 (7 bases each). V was shortened by 5 bases and J by 0 bases, with 14 bases between the two germline ends. This CDR3 is 15 amino acids long. Germline loops: CDR1 SGHTA, CDR2 FQGNSA. This CDR3 reads CASSRQGDYSYEQYF. The CDR3 DNA sequence: TGTGCCAGCAGCCGTCAGGGGGACTACTCCTACGAGCAGTACTTC. Using reference TRBV7-2 and TRBJ2-7 for the parts outside the CDR3, the full variable domain is GAGVSQSPSNKVTEKGKDVELRCDPISGHTALYWYRQSLGQGLEFLIYFQGNSAPDKSGLPSDRFSAERTGGSVSTLTIQRTQQEDSAVYLCASSRQGDYSYEQYFGPGTRLTVT.

The chain couples TRBV27 to TRBJ1-2; D gene unclear. Trimming removed 4 bases from V and 5 bases from J, with 17 bases in between. This CDR3 has 15 amino acids. Germline V gene lookup returns CDR1 MNHEY and CDR2 SMNVEV (reference sequence). CDR3 residues: CASSSRNGVLYGYTF. The CDR3 region has the DNA TGTGCCAGCAGTTCACGCAACGGGGTCCTATATGGCTACACCTTC.

The rearrangement links TRBV19 to TRBJ2-1, with D perhaps TRBD1 or TRBD2 (6 bases each). The CDR3 consists of 15 residues. Trimming pared 7 bases from V and 6 bases from J, leaving 19 bases between. Germline V gene data show CDR1 as LNHDA and CDR2 as SQIVND (reference sequence). The CDR3 loop is CASTIGGGSGNEQFF. The DNA for the CDR3 is TGTGCCAGTACCATAGGAGGGGGAAGTGGCAATGAGCAGTTCTTC.

The chain links TRBV6-5 to TRBJ2-1, with 7 bases lining up with TRBD1. The CDR3 loop spans 15 amino acids. With 10 bases clipped from V and 3 bases from J, the junction kept 12 bases outside the gene matches. CDR1 and CDR2 from the germline V gene are MNHEY and SVGAGI. CDR3 protein: CATRIGDRYYNEQFF. As DNA, the CDR3 is TGTGCCACCAGGATAGGGGACAGATACTACAATGAGCAGTTCTTC.

Note on this clonotype: This may come from a read error, since a much larger clone is one base off. This rearrangement joins TRBV12-3 or TRBV12-4 to TRBJ2-2, with D possibly TRBD2 on 5 matching bases. The CDR3 is made up of 12 amino acids. The CDR3 region is CASSFYTGELLF. The CDR3 coding sequence is TGTGCCAGCAGTTTTTACACCGGGGAGCTGCTTTTT.

The count of this clonotype is one. CDR3 DNA sequence: TGTGCCTGGAGCGCTGACATCCGCACCGGGGAGCTGTTTTTT. Residues: CAWSADIRTGELFF. The chain employs TRBV30 and TRBJ2-2, with D unclear. Germline lookup yields CDR1 GTSNPN and CDR2 SVGIG (reference sequence). CDR3 length: 14 residues. Trimming left V 3 bases short and J 4 bases short, with 12 bases between.

The rearrangement uses TRBV7-9 and TRBJ2-1; D not certain. V was clipped by 4 bases and J by 0 bases, with 10 bases between them. Germline-derived CDR1 and CDR2 are SEHNR and FQNEAQ (reference sequence). The CDR3 consists of 15 residues. The CDR3 nucleotides read TGTGCCAGCAGCTCGCGAAACCTCTCCTACAATGAGCAGTTCTTC. This sequence encodes CASSSRNLSYNEQFF.

This clonotype was detected only a few times. J is TRBJ1-1 and V is TRBV18; TRBD1 might be the D (5 bases). Germline V gives CDR1 KGHSH, CDR2 LQKENI. The CDR3 runs 15 residues. V lost 3 bases to trimming and J lost 10 bases, with 21 bases between them. The CDR3, as DNA: TGTGCCAGCTCACCCGACGGGACTTATTCCATAAGAGCTTTCTTT. It specifies CASSPDGTYSIRAFF.

This chain links TRBV20-1 with TRBJ1-1; 12 bases align to TRBD1. Trimming cost V 0 bases and J 0 bases; bases outside gene matches: 11. This CDR3 spans 19 amino acids. Germline V lookup: CDR1 DFQATT, CDR2 SNEGSKA (reference sequence). Here the CDR3 reads CSARDFFGTGGFMNTEAFF. The CDR3 DNA is TGCAGTGCTAGAGATTTCTTTGGGACAGGGGGCTTCATGAACACTGAAGCTTTCTTT.

Ten or more counts support this clonotype. The CDR3 DNA reads as TGCAGTGCTAGAGACAGCGGGGCACAGACCCAGTACTTC. It yields the protein CSARDSGAQTQYF. The chain uses TRBV20-1 and TRBJ2-5, with 7 positions matching TRBD2. This CDR3 region has 13 residues. Germline CDR1 is DFQATT and CDR2 is SNEGSKA (reference sequence). The V and J ends lost 0 bases and 6 bases, in that order; junction bases with no gene match: 4.

The V call is TRBV20-1, the J call TRBJ1-1, with D perhaps TRBD1 (6 bases). V was shortened by 4 bases and J by 2 bases, with 14 bases between the two germline ends. The CDR3 is 14 amino acids. CDR1 is DFQATT, CDR2 SNEGSKA, per germline (reference sequence). DNA of the CDR3: TGCAGTGCTAACCGACAGGACGGTAACACTGAAGCTTTCTTT. It codes for CSANRQDGNTEAFF.

The table lists this clonotype with many counts. The CDR3 here is CASSLEFGRAYGYTF. The DNA of the CDR3 is TGTGCCAGCAGCTTAGAGTTTGGCAGGGCCTATGGCTACACCTTC. The chain combines TRBV7-2 with TRBJ1-2; a possible D gene is TRBD1 (5 bases). The V gene lost 1 base and the J gene lost 4 bases, with 13 bases spanning the gap. CDR3 size: 15 residues. The V gene's germline CDR1 is SGHTA and CDR2 FQGNSA.